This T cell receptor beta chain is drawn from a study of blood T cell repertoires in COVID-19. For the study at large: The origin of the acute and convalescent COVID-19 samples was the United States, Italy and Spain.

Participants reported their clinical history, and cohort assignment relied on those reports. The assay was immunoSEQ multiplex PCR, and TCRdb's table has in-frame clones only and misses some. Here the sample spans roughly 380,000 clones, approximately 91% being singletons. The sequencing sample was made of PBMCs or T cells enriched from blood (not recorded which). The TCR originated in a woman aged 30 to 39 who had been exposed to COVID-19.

The CDR3 DNA sequence: TGTGCCAGCAGCCAACTAGCGGGCTCCTACGAGCAGTACTTC. Its protein is CASSQLAGSYEQYF. This sequence joins TRBV11-3 and TRBJ2-7; 9 nucleotides match TRBD2. The germline V gene encodes CDR1 SGHNT and CDR2 YENEEA. CDR3 length equals 14 residues. V shed 5 bases, J shed 0 bases, and the junction held 2 bases outside the gene matches.